The 5 T cell receptor beta chains below all came from one sample that was sequenced in a study of T cells in Graves' hyperthyroidism and ophthalmopathy. Researchers took RNA transcripts and amplified the TCR beta CDR3 regions from them. HTBI primers drove first-round RT-PCR of the TCR CDR3. TCRdb redid the calling of the multiplex PCR reads with MiXCR, one entry per CDR3 protein. The sample lists about 270,000 distinct CDR3 sequences, around 26% seen once, with 35% in the top ten. Sequencing used blood. The receptors were sampled from a woman aged 40-49 years with Graves' ophthalmopathy.

This clonotype was observed at least ten times. The chain couples TRBV6-5 to TRBJ2-2, with D maybe TRBD1 (6 bases). Looked up from germline, CDR1 is MNHEY and CDR2 is SVGAGI. V was shortened by 2 bases and J by 7 bases, with 14 bases between the two germline ends. The CDR3 is 15 amino acids. The CDR3 nucleotides read TGTGCCAGCAGTTACAACGCAGGGGCTGGCGGGGAGCTGTTTTTT. It codes for CASSYNAGAGGELFF.

This clonotype was counted ten times or more. The CDR3 sequence: CSARGLDGYTF. For the CDR3, the DNA is TGCAGTGCTAGGGGGCTGGATGGCTACACCTTC. This sequence joins TRBV20-1 and TRBJ1-2, with a weak D call TRBD1 (5 bases). V lost 3 bases and J 6 bases, leaving 8 bases between the germline ends. The CDR3 sequence is 11 residues long. The V gene's germline CDR1 is DFQATT and CDR2 SNEGSKA (reference sequence).

In this sample, this clonotype turned up many times. A single base separates this from a much larger clone, so it may be a read error. V gene TRBV12-3 or TRBV12-4 combines with J gene TRBJ2-7; the match to TRBD2 covers 10 bases. V lost 2 bases, J lost 6 bases, and 1 base stayed unmatched. This CDR3 has 13 residues. The CDR3 loop reads CASSLRTSGEQYF. CDR3 bases: TGTGCCAGCAGTTTAAGGACTAGCGGCGAGCAGTACTTC.

The rearrangement links TRBV12-3 or TRBV12-4 to TRBJ2-4; TRBD2 matches at 14 bases. V was clipped by 6 bases and J by 4 bases; unmatched bases: 5. This CDR3 is 16 amino acids long. For the CDR3, the DNA is TGTGCCAGCAGGCCGGGACTAGCGGGAGTAAAAAACATTCAGTACTTC. Protein: CASRPGLAGVKNIQYF.

This clonotype was counted at least ten times. The chain recombines TRBV9 with TRBJ2-7, with D unresolved. The V and J ends lost 0 bases and 6 bases respectively, with 10 bases between them. Germline CDR1 and CDR2: SGDLS and YYNGEE. This CDR3 has 13 amino acids. The CDR3 DNA is TGTGCCAGCAGCGTAGATGTAGGCGGCGAGCAGTACTTC. Its protein product is CASSVDVGGEQYF.